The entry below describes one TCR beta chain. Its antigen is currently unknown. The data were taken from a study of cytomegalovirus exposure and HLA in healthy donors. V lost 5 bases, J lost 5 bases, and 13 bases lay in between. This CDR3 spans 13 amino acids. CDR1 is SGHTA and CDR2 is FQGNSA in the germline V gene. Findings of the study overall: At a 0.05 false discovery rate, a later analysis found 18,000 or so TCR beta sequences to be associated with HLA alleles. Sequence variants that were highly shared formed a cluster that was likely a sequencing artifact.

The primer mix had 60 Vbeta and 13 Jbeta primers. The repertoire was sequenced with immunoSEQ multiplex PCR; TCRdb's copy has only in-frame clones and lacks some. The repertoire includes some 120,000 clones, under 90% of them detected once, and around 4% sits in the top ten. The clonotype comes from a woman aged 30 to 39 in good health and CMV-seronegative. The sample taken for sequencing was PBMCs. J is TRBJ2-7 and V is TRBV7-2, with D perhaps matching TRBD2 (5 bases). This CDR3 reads CASSVVARNEQYF. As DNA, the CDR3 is TGTGCCAGCAGCGTCGTAGCGCGTAACGAGCAGTACTTC.